This T cell receptor (beta chain) was observed in a study of T cell repertoires in cytomegalovirus infection. In the study overall: Used in the study were CMV epitopes, some recently identified and HLA-C-restricted, others well-studied and HLA-B-restricted. Matching HLA type and CMV infection were both indicated by public TCR beta signatures. Study-wide points: Ex vivo responses were dominated by HLA-C-restricted CMV-specific TCR beta clonotypes. Individuals carrying CMV plus the relevant HLA were identified by cumulative frequency of public TCR beta families.

V lost 5 bases, J lost 4 bases, and 12 bases lay in between. CDR3 length equals 14 residues. Per germline, CDR1 SGHTA and CDR2 FQGNSA. This clonotype has a count of ten or more. Its matching antigen is unknown. TCRdb used MiXCR to reprocess the reads, holding one entry per CDR3 protein. The table lists 450,000 to 600,000 distinct CDR3 sequences, roughly 43% of them singletons, with approximately 40% in the top ten. The sequence derives from a human donor in good health (CMV status not recorded). Some clones in this sample may be carry-over from other donors' samples. Here the sequenced sample was cultured PBMCs, taken from culture after CMV antigen stimulation. The chain carries TRBV7-2 and TRBJ2-1, with D unresolved. CDR3 amino acids: CASSPGTAYNEQFF. As DNA, the CDR3 is TGTGCCAGCAGCCCCGGAACCGCTTACAATGAGCAGTTCTTC.